This is a list of T cell receptor beta chains from one sample in a study of glioma-infiltrating T cells. TCRdb independently ran MiXCR on the multiplex PCR reads; one entry per CDR3 protein. Altogether about 89,000 distinct CDR3 sequences are present, about 25% being singletons, with the ten largest covering roughly 7%. Source material: glioma tissue, nonneoplastic brain tissue, or PBMCs (not recorded which). These receptors were obtained from a human donor with low-grade glioma or glioblastoma, undergoing nonglioma brain surgery, or in good health (not recorded which). CDR3s include the opening cysteine and the closing phenylalanine or tryptophan. Fields, in order: J gene, D gene, V gene, clone size, CDR3 DNA, CDR3 protein. A D gene is named only where the DNA matches it firmly. Only some rows state a clone size, as once, few, many or a class for expanded clones.

>TRBJ2-3|TRBD2|TRBV4-1|once
TGCGCCAGCAGCCAAGAAGCGGGTCTAGCGGGGTTCCTCACAGATACGCAGTATTTT
CASSQEAGLAGFLTDTQYF
>TRBJ1-2|.|TRBV10-2|many
TGCGCCAGCAGTGTCGGGTCCTATGGCTACACCTTC
CASSVGSYGYTF
>TRBJ2-7|.|TRBV10-3|many
TGTGCCATCACACGGGACACGACCTACGAGCAGTACTTC
CAITRDTTYEQYF
>TRBJ1-2|TRBD1|TRBV6-6|many
TGTGCCAGCAGTTACGGGACCGGACAGGGGGCTTACCGAGGCTACACCTTC
CASSYGTGQGAYRGYTF
>TRBJ2-1|.|TRBV20-1|.
TGCAGTGCGCCCAGGGGTTCCCAGTTCTTC
CSAPRGSQFF
>TRBJ2-7|TRBD1|TRBV5-1|.
TGCACCAGCAGCTCTGGAGGACAGGCCAGCTCCTACGAGCAGTACTTC
CTSSSGGQASSYEQYF
>TRBJ2-1|TRBD2|TRBV27|medium-sized
TGTGCCAGCAGTTTATTCAGTAGCGGGACGCGTAATGAGCAGTTCTTC
CASSLFSSGTRNEQFF
>TRBJ2-3|.|TRBV20-1|.
TGCAGTGACTACGCCACGACTAGAGAGGAGGGTGATACGCAGTATTTT
CSDYATTREEGDTQYF
>TRBJ1-2|TRBD1|TRBV5-4|few
TGTGCCAGCAGCTCCCGGGACAGGGGGCGGAAGGACTATGGCTACACCTTC
CASSSRDRGRKDYGYTF
>TRBJ2-7|.|TRBV18|.
TGTGCCAGCTCACGTGGGGATACCTACGAGCAGTACTTC
CASSRGDTYEQYF
>TRBJ1-1|TRBD1|TRBV6-1|many
TGTGCCAGCAGTGGGGACAGGGGCAAAAGGAAAATGAACACTGAAGCTTTCTTT
CASSGDRGKRKMNTEAFF
>TRBJ2-7|TRBD1|TRBV18|many
TGTGCCAGCCGAGGACAGGAGAGCTCCTACGAGCAGTACTTC
CASRGQESSYEQYF
>TRBJ2-3|.|TRBV7-6|.
TGTGCCAGCAGCGGAGGAGGGGTGCGGAGCACAGAGACGCAGTATTTT
CASSGGGVRSTETQYF
>TRBJ2-2|.|TRBV19|.
TGTGCCAGTAGTAGCTTACTAAATAGGGTCCCGTACTTTCTCAACACCGGGGAGCTGTTTTTT
CASSSLLNRVPYFLNTGELFF
>TRBJ2-7|.|TRBV14|few
TGTGCCAGCAGCCAATCAGGGGGGAACGAGCAGTACTTC
CASSQSGGNEQYF
>TRBJ2-7|TRBD2|TRBV29-1|.
TGCAGCGTTGAGGTCCCGCGGGAGGGTCGCGAGCAGTACTTC
CSVEVPREGREQYF
>TRBJ2-3|.|TRBV20-1|.
TGCAGTGCTGAGGGACACCGGGGCACAGATACGCAGTATTTT
CSAEGHRGTDTQYF
>TRBJ2-5|.|TRBV6-1|.
TGTGCCAGCAGTGGGCCCTTTACTAGGGGAGAGACCCAGTACTTC
CASSGPFTRGETQYF
>TRBJ1-2|.|TRBV2|many
TGTGCCAGCAGTGAGGAGACAGAGATCTATGGCTACACCTTC
CASSEETEIYGYTF
>TRBJ1-1|.|TRBV18|many
TGTGCCAGCTCACCACTTGCGGAGTACACTGAAGCTTTCTTT
CASSPLAEYTEAFF
>TRBJ2-3|TRBD2|TRBV20-1|.
TGCAGTGCTCGAGCGGGGGGGGGAGGCACAGATACGCAGTATTTT
CSARAGGGGTDTQYF
>TRBJ2-1|TRBD1|TRBV7-2|many
TGTGCCAGCACTCTAAATCCCCCCGGGACAGGCAACAATGAGCAGTTCTTC
CASTLNPPGTGNNEQFF
>TRBJ1-5|.|TRBV20-1|medium-sized
TGCAGTGCTAGGGACAGTGGGGGTCAGCCCCAGCATTTT
CSARDSGGQPQHF
>TRBJ2-7|.|TRBV11-2|.
TGTTCCATCAGCTCCCTGTACAGGTTCCCCTACGAGCAGTACTTC
CSISSLYRFPYEQYF
>TRBJ2-5|.|TRBV27|many
TGTGCCAGCAGTTTTTATCCCCTCCTCAAACCGCTAAGCTCACCCTCAGAGACCCAGTACTTC
CASSFYPLLKPLSSPSETQYF
>TRBJ2-1|TRBD1|TRBV7-6|.
TGTGCCAGCAGCCCGGACAGGGGGGGTTACAATGAGCAGTTCTTC
CASSPDRGGYNEQFF
>TRBJ2-1|TRBD2|TRBV20-1|many
TGCAGTGCTAGAGAGTTCTCGACTAGCGGGAGTGACTCCTACAATGAGCAGTTCTTC
CSAREFSTSGSDSYNEQFF
>TRBJ1-1|TRBD1|TRBV20-1|medium-sized
TGCAGTACGGGCGACAGGGCCACTGAAGCTTTCTTT
CSTGDRATEAFF
>TRBJ2-3|TRBD1|TRBV20-1|many
TGCAGTGCTAACGACAGGGTCACAGATACGCAGTATTTT
CSANDRVTDTQYF
>TRBJ2-7|.|TRBV11-2|.
TGTGCCAGCAGCTTAGCCCCGGACAAGGGGGACGAGCAGTACTTC
CASSLAPDKGDEQYF
>TRBJ2-5|.|TRBV5-4|many
TGTGCCGTAGGCAGGTACCAAGAGACCCAGTACTTC
CAVGRYQETQYF
>TRBJ2-3|TRBD2|TRBV20-1|many
TGCAGTGCCCCCCCAGGAGCGGGAGTATCGACCACGCAGTATTTT
CSAPPGAGVSTTQYF
>TRBJ2-7|TRBD1|TRBV3-1|many
TGTGCCAGCAGCCTGGGGACAGGGCCCTACGAGCAGTACTTC
CASSLGTGPYEQYF
>TRBJ1-2|.|TRBV12-3/TRBV12-4|few
TGTGCCAGCAGTTCGGCAGGCCCCTATGGCTACACCTTC
CASSSAGPYGYTF
>TRBJ1-3|TRBD1|TRBV6-1|many
TGTGCCAGCAGAAGGGAAGGGGGCCCTGGAAACACCATATATTTT
CASRREGGPGNTIYF